Given below is one TCR beta chain in context. Its antigen is currently unknown. J gave up 9 bases and V 10 bases, and 13 bases lay outside the gene matches. Germline CDR1 SGHVS, CDR2 FQNEAQ. The CDR3 runs 15 residues. They got blood RNA out of unsorted whole blood and also pulled out germline DNA. A constant-region primer served to make TCR beta cDNA from about 500 ng total RNA. Employing slightly modified ARM-PCR, three nested multiplex PCR rounds were run, and these gave rise to the TCR beta libraries. With TRBV1-TRBV30 forward primers and a C-beta reverse primer, the first two PCR rounds were run for roughly 9 cycles each. TCRdb reanalysed the multiplex PCR reads using MiXCR and keeps one entry per CDR3 protein. The repertoire has about 310,000 distinct CDR3 sequences, 50% to 60% of them found once; the top ten carry approximately 15%. This specimen belongs to a study of tumor-infiltrating lymphocytes in primary liver carcinoma. Overall study findings and caveats: Without sorting, CD4+ versus CD8+ T cell repertoires were not compared.

The sequenced sample was peripheral blood. This chain connects TRBV7-8 to TRBJ2-1, with 12 positions matching TRBD2. This TCR was sampled from a woman in her twenties or thirties with primary liver carcinoma and hepatitis B virus infection. CDR3 sequence: CANSSRLAGVTEQFF. The CDR3 DNA sequence: TGTGCCAACAGTTCTCGACTAGCGGGAGTAACTGAGCAGTTCTTC.